The rows below give T cell receptor beta chains drawn from one sample of a study of blood T cell repertoires in COVID-19. The method was immunoSEQ multiplex PCR; TCRdb's version includes in-frame clones alone and lacks a portion of them. The repertoire holds 150,000 to 200,000 clones, with approximately 86% as singletons. Sequencing was carried out using peripheral blood. These receptors came from a man in his fifties or sixties with acute or convalescent COVID-19. Both conserved end residues are part of each CDR3.

TRBV21-1	CASSKGRSLVLTTYEQYF
TRBV5-1	CASSLAGQVNTEAFF
TRBV19	CASSTERNSPLHF
TRBV5-5	CASSLRGNTEAFF
TRBV5-1	CASREGAGGTEAFF
TRBV2	CASSAAGPNYGYTF
TRBV2	CASKEASGSVNEQFF
TRBV7-3	CASSLRGGRGPYGYTF
TRBV9	CASSTGLADTDTQYF
TRBV11-2	CASSPGFGSPYNEQFF
TRBV29-1	CSVRNHREPNEAFF
TRBV27	CASSQRDPTDTQYF
TRBV5-1	CASSLGIDRGNEKLFF
TRBV24-1	CATSETGVEQYF
TRBV28	CATLVTSNDAFF
TRBV7-2	CASRPSASTDTQYF
TRBV28	CASSPGSGNTIYF
TRBV12-5	CASGQKVNPDRGYQPQHF
TRBV27	CASSKTGVAFF
TRBV4-1	CASSQDPGADYGYTF
TRBV2	CASSGDRGPGEKLFF
TRBV5-1	CASSLTSGRTDTQYF
TRBV28	CASSLMQRVFF
TRBV5-1	CASSLGQGASNEQFF
TRBV7-3	CASSPDRGSYEQYF
TRBV10-2	CASSDLVRDNEQFF
TRBV5-1	CASSLVAGEGTGELFF
TRBV6-5	CASSNPQGTAEAFF
TRBV2	CASSGLARETQYF
TRBV11-2	CASSPGGASGRGTYEQYF
TRBV15	CATSRPAPAGGEQYF
TRBV30	CAWSHTGGSAGELFF
TRBV28	CASSPQIAGGNEQFF
TRBV5-6	CASSFGQGSGELFF
TRBV9	CASSAPGQGPLGNEQFF
TRBV18	CASSPGQANTEAFF
TRBV28	CASRPAGGSYEQYF
TRBV21-1	CASHWGLISYEQYF
TRBV5-1	CASSFKGDYGYTF
TRBV2	CASSTGTSGMGGQYEQYF
TRBV7-9	CASSLWAGRLGSEKLFF
TRBV6-4	CATPQGSGNTEAFF
TRBV30	CAWKSDRFTEAFF
TRBV5-1	CASSLTLAVNNEQFF
TRBV5-1	CASSLPGTSGRGSGELFF
TRBV19	CASRAGKAGANVLTF
TRBV27	CASSLRPGTGSEQFF
TRBV19	CASSKEDRGLGYTF
TRBV5-1	CASSPGGGGYNEQFF
TRBV28	CASSFGTGKGETQYF
TRBV11-3	CASSLEGTSGTDTQYF
TRBV7-3	CASSLQGARVDTQYF
TRBV27	CASSRNTGYNEQFF